This T cell receptor (beta chain) was captured by sequencing in a study of beta chain features in type 1 diabetes. The whole isolated RNA underwent reverse transcription, so sequencing captured expressed TCRB transcripts. Assay used: immunoSEQ multiplex PCR; TCRdb lists only in-frame clones, some missing. In the table there are around 500,000 clones, around 10% of which are singletons. Germline V gives CDR1 KGHSH, CDR2 LQKENI. The CDR3 is 17 amino acids. After removal of 3 bases from V and 0 bases from J, the junction contained 5 bases not matched to a gene. The sample was naive CD4+ T cells from blood. The TCR was taken from a woman under 30 in good health. The chain carries TRBV18 and TRBJ2-1; TRBD1 matches at 10 bases. CDR3 residues: CASSPTGTGVSYNEQFF. The DNA of the CDR3 is TGTGCCAGCTCACCTACCGGGACAGGGGTCTCCTACAATGAGCAGTTCTTC.